This TCR beta chain was recovered during a study of blood T cell repertoires in COVID-19. Overall study: The study drew acute and convalescent COVID-19 samples from the United States, Italy and Spain. Sources were T cells, B-cell-depleted T cells, or PBMCs; the material itself was cDNA or gDNA.

In the source study's methods: Reference gene primer amplification yielded estimated nucleated cell counts. The assay was immunoSEQ multiplex PCR, and TCRdb's table has in-frame clones only and misses some. V and J calls plus clone size are reproduced from that table; the DNA served to infer D and trimming. The table includes about 180,000 clones, 70% to 90% detected once. Trimming removed 2 bases from V and 6 bases from J, with 10 bases in between. Germline assignment: CDR1 MNHEY and CDR2 SMNVEV (reference sequence). The CDR3 consists of 13 residues. The chain employs TRBV27 and TRBJ1-1, with a possible D match to TRBD1 (5 bases). The sequenced material came from peripheral blood. The sequence was obtained from a man aged 55 to 69 with acute or convalescent COVID-19. CDR3 sequence reads: CASSLDRRAEAFF. CDR3 in DNA: TGTGCCAGCAGTTTAGACAGAAGAGCTGAAGCTTTCTTT.